This note documents a single TCR beta chain sequence. This entry comes from a study of cytomegalovirus exposure and HLA in healthy donors. PCR employed 60 Vbeta and 13 Jbeta primers. The assay was immunoSEQ multiplex PCR, and TCRdb's table has in-frame clones only and misses some. The sample includes about 170,000 clones, 80% of them seen just once. Germline CDR1 MNHEY, CDR2 SMNVEV (reference sequence). The CDR3 runs 17 residues. Trimming took off 3 bases at V and 5 bases at J, with 21 bases between the two ends. The rearrangement uses TRBV27 and TRBJ2-3; D is ambiguous. Sequenced: PBMCs. The TCR comes from a man aged 30 to 45 in good health and CMV-seropositive. The CDR3: CASSLLFRGPQGDTQYF. The DNA for the CDR3 is TGTGCCAGCAGTTTGTTATTTCGAGGTCCTCAAGGAGATACGCAGTATTTT.